This paragraph reports one T cell receptor (beta chain). Method: immunoSEQ multiplex PCR; TCRdb's copy keeps in-frame clones and lacks some. Found here are 100,000 to 150,000 clones, 88% of them singletons; the top ten hold over 1%. The CDR3 contains 13 residues. V lost 5 bases, J lost 5 bases, and 5 bases stayed unmatched. Germline CDR1 reads SEHNR; CDR2 reads FQNEAQ (reference sequence). The data are from a study of blood T cell repertoires in COVID-19. The V call is TRBV7-9, the J call TRBJ1-2, with 7 bases matching TRBD1. Sequenced material: peripheral blood. The receptor comes from a woman older than 75 with acute or convalescent COVID-19. CDR3 coding DNA: TGTGCCAGCAGCGATGGGACAGTTTATGGCTACACCTTC. Amino acid sequence: CASSDGTVYGYTF.